Described below is a single T cell receptor beta chain sequence and its context. Its antigen is unknown. Unique molecular identifiers were incorporated when the TCRbeta library was constructed. One entry per CDR3 protein, called by TCRdb with MiXCR from the PCR reads. This sample has about a million distinct CDR3 sequences; about 29% occur once, and the top ten carry approximately 30%. This specimen belongs to a study of T-cell reconstitution after alpha-beta-depleted transplantation in children. Study-level results: Newly produced T cells mostly provided counts and TCRbeta diversity after one year, as hyperexpanded clones declined.

V was trimmed by 5 bases and J by 3 bases, leaving 14 bases between them. Germline loops: CDR1 DFQATT, CDR2 SNEGSKA (reference sequence). The CDR3 runs 14 residues. The clonotype was recovered from a boy in the first two years of life who had a stem cell transplant for SCID, so the T cells may come from the graft donor. The chain carries TRBV20-1 and TRBJ2-4, with a tentative D call TRBD2 (6 bases). The sample consisted of PBMCs, mostly from graft donor cells, taken 360 days after TCRalphabeta/CD19-depleted stem cell transplant. CDR3 in amino acids: CSAGGGISKNIQYF. DNA for the CDR3: TGCAGTGCTGGTGGGGGGATCAGCAAAAACATTCAGTACTTC.